Listed here is a single T cell receptor beta chain. This CDR3 has 15 amino acids. This entry comes from a study of T cell responses to AZD1222 COVID-19 vaccine. TCRdb's copy holds only in-frame clones and misses some; the assay was immunoSEQ multiplex PCR. The sample lists 100,000 or so clones; more than 70% were seen once. The TCR originated in an adult in good health. The chain uses TRBV21-1 and TRBJ1-1; the table gives TRBD1 as D, unverified against the DNA. TRBV21-1 counts as a pseudogene. The sample in question was peripheral blood, obtained on day 0 of AZD1222 vaccination. CDR3: CASSERQGGNTEAFF. As DNA, the CDR3 is TGTGCCAGCAGCGAACGACAGGGGGGTAACACTGAAGCTTTCTTT.